A selection of T cell receptor beta chains follows, all from one sample in a study of blood T cell repertoires in COVID-19. Measured with immunoSEQ multiplex PCR; TCRdb has only the in-frame clones, and not every one. Of about 56,000 clones detected, about 85% appear once; the ten largest clones hold roughly 13%. The sequencing input was peripheral blood. Receptor source: a woman older than 75 with acute or convalescent COVID-19. The CDR3 runs from the conserved cysteine through the conserved F or W. Fields, in order: clone size, J gene, V gene, D gene, CDR3 DNA, CDR3 protein. D genes are given only for firm matches. Expanded clones get a size class; other rows say once, few or many, or leave the size out.

clone size: -; J gene: TRBJ2-7; V gene: TRBV5-1; D gene: TRBD1; CDR3 DNA: TGCGCCAGCAGCTTGAAAGGGACAGGGAGCGAGCAGTACTTC; CDR3 protein: CASSLKGTGSEQYF
clone size: -; J gene: TRBJ2-3; V gene: TRBV9; D gene: -; CDR3 DNA: TGTGCCAGCAGCGTACCAACTACAGATACGCAGTATTTT; CDR3 protein: CASSVPTTDTQYF
clone size: -; J gene: TRBJ2-7; V gene: TRBV7-9; D gene: -; CDR3 DNA: TGTGCCAGCAGCTTCATGGGCCCCACCTACGAGCAGTACTTC; CDR3 protein: CASSFMGPTYEQYF
clone size: -; J gene: TRBJ1-5; V gene: TRBV7-9; D gene: TRBD1; CDR3 DNA: TGTGCCAGCAGCTTAGGGCAGGGGGTGGATCAGCCCCAGCATTTT; CDR3 protein: CASSLGQGVDQPQHF
clone size: -; J gene: TRBJ1-5; V gene: TRBV6-5; D gene: -; CDR3 DNA: TGTGCCAGCAGTTTCCAGGGGAGCAATCAGCCCCAGCATTTT; CDR3 protein: CASSFQGSNQPQHF
clone size: once; J gene: TRBJ2-5; V gene: TRBV25-1; D gene: -; CDR3 DNA: TGTGCCAGCAGTTCCATCGTGGGGGGGCTACAAGAGACCCAGTACTTC; CDR3 protein: CASSSIVGGLQETQYF
clone size: -; J gene: TRBJ2-3; V gene: TRBV13; D gene: TRBD2; CDR3 DNA: TGTGCCAGCAGCAGCTTCGGGACTAGTGGTAGCACAGATACGCAGTATTTT; CDR3 protein: CASSSFGTSGSTDTQYF
clone size: few; J gene: TRBJ1-2; V gene: TRBV6-5; D gene: TRBD1; CDR3 DNA: TGTGCCAGCAGTTACCGGGACAGGGGGAGCTATGGCTACACCTTC; CDR3 protein: CASSYRDRGSYGYTF
clone size: -; J gene: TRBJ2-5; V gene: TRBV4-2; D gene: -; CDR3 DNA: TGTGCCAGCAGCCAGGTACGCGGACTAAAAGAGACCCAGTACTTC; CDR3 protein: CASSQVRGLKETQYF
clone size: -; J gene: TRBJ2-3; V gene: TRBV7-9; D gene: TRBD1; CDR3 DNA: TGTGCCAGCAGCAGGGACAGCCTATTTCAAGATACGCAGTATTTT; CDR3 protein: CASSRDSLFQDTQYF
clone size: -; J gene: TRBJ2-1; V gene: TRBV7-2; D gene: TRBD2; CDR3 DNA: TGTGCCAGCAGCAGGACTAGCGGGGTCACCTACAATGAGCAGTTCTTC; CDR3 protein: CASSRTSGVTYNEQFF
clone size: -; J gene: TRBJ2-6; V gene: TRBV11-3; D gene: -; CDR3 DNA: TGTGCCAGCAGCTTAACTTGGTCTGGGGCCAACGTCCTGACTTTC; CDR3 protein: CASSLTWSGANVLTF
clone size: -; J gene: TRBJ1-3; V gene: TRBV5-4; D gene: TRBD1; CDR3 DNA: TGTGCCAGCAGCGGGACAGGGGAACACACCATATATTTT; CDR3 protein: CASSGTGEHTIYF
clone size: -; J gene: TRBJ2-7; V gene: TRBV7-2; D gene: TRBD1; CDR3 DNA: TGTGCCAGCAGCTTAGCACCCGGGACAGGGGCCTACGAGCAGTACTTC; CDR3 protein: CASSLAPGTGAYEQYF
clone size: -; J gene: TRBJ1-1; V gene: TRBV5-6; D gene: -; CDR3 DNA: TGTGCCAGCAGCTTGTTCGGGTTACGGGACACTGAAGCTTTCTTT; CDR3 protein: CASSLFGLRDTEAFF
clone size: -; J gene: TRBJ1-1; V gene: TRBV6-6; D gene: TRBD1; CDR3 DNA: TGTGCCAGCAGTAGCGGACAGGGAGGGAGCACTGAAGCTTTCTTT; CDR3 protein: CASSSGQGGSTEAFF
clone size: -; J gene: TRBJ2-5; V gene: TRBV9; D gene: -; CDR3 DNA: TGTGCCAGCAGCGTATTTAGTGAAGAGACCCAGTACTTC; CDR3 protein: CASSVFSEETQYF
clone size: -; J gene: TRBJ1-4; V gene: TRBV4-1; D gene: -; CDR3 DNA: TGCGCCAGCAGCCAGCACTTCCCGGAGGCCGTAGGGCGGGAAAAACTGTTTTTT; CDR3 protein: CASSQHFPEAVGREKLFF
clone size: -; J gene: TRBJ2-1; V gene: TRBV19; D gene: -; CDR3 DNA: TGTGCCAGTAGTATATGGACTGGATACTACAATGAGCAGTTCTTC; CDR3 protein: CASSIWTGYYNEQFF
clone size: -; J gene: TRBJ1-6; V gene: TRBV2; D gene: -; CDR3 DNA: TGTGCCAGCAGCGGACAGAATTCACCCCTCCACTTT; CDR3 protein: CASSGQNSPLHF
clone size: -; J gene: TRBJ2-2; V gene: TRBV5-6; D gene: -; CDR3 DNA: TGTGCCAGCAGCTTCTTCCCCGGGGAGCTGTTTTTT; CDR3 protein: CASSFFPGELFF
clone size: -; J gene: TRBJ2-7; V gene: TRBV18; D gene: -; CDR3 DNA: TGTGCCAGCTCCCTCTCGGGAGACGAGCAGTACTTC; CDR3 protein: CASSLSGDEQYF
clone size: -; J gene: TRBJ1-1; V gene: TRBV9; D gene: -; CDR3 DNA: TGTGCCAGCAGCGTAGTGAGGGCGGGAATCACTGAAGCTTTCTTT; CDR3 protein: CASSVVRAGITEAFF
clone size: -; J gene: TRBJ2-3; V gene: TRBV5-1; D gene: -; CDR3 DNA: TGCGCCAGCAGCTTGGATCGGAGGGAGACAGATACGCAGTATTTT; CDR3 protein: CASSLDRRETDTQYF
clone size: once; J gene: TRBJ2-5; V gene: TRBV18; D gene: -; CDR3 DNA: TGTGCCAGCTCCCGCCTAGCTGCCCGTACTAACTCGGCCCAGTACTTC; CDR3 protein: CASSRLAARTNSAQYF
clone size: -; J gene: TRBJ1-1; V gene: TRBV6-5; D gene: TRBD1; CDR3 DNA: TGTGCCAGCAGGTTGGACAGGGAAGGGACTGAAGCTTTCTTT; CDR3 protein: CASRLDREGTEAFF
clone size: -; J gene: TRBJ2-2; V gene: TRBV27; D gene: -; CDR3 DNA: TGTGCCAGCCGGTCGGGGGGCACGAACACCGGGGAGCTGTTTTTT; CDR3 protein: CASRSGGTNTGELFF
clone size: -; J gene: TRBJ1-2; V gene: TRBV5-6; D gene: TRBD1; CDR3 DNA: TGTGCCAGCAGCTTCGCCCAGGGGGCTGGCTACACCTTC; CDR3 protein: CASSFAQGAGYTF
clone size: -; J gene: TRBJ1-1; V gene: TRBV30; D gene: -; CDR3 DNA: TGTGCCTCCTCGGCGGACACTGAAGCTTTCTTT; CDR3 protein: CASSADTEAFF
clone size: -; J gene: TRBJ2-3; V gene: TRBV5-1; D gene: TRBD2; CDR3 DNA: TGCGCCAGCAGCTTGAGGCCTAGCGGGGGCACAGATACGCAGTATTTT; CDR3 protein: CASSLRPSGGTDTQYF
clone size: -; J gene: TRBJ1-5; V gene: TRBV6-6; D gene: TRBD1; CDR3 DNA: TGTGCCAGCAGTCTCGAGACAGGGGCCGTTAGCAATCAGCCCCAGCATTTT; CDR3 protein: CASSLETGAVSNQPQHF
clone size: few; J gene: TRBJ1-2; V gene: TRBV9; D gene: -; CDR3 DNA: TGTGCCAGCAGCCACCTACAGGGCCGTCTCGGCTACACCTTC; CDR3 protein: CASSHLQGRLGYTF
clone size: -; J gene: TRBJ2-6; V gene: TRBV10-3; D gene: TRBD1; CDR3 DNA: TGTGCCATCAGCTCCCTGACAGGGTCGGGTGGGGCCAACGTCCTGACTTTC; CDR3 protein: CAISSLTGSGGANVLTF
clone size: -; J gene: TRBJ2-1; V gene: TRBV7-9; D gene: -; CDR3 DNA: TGTGCCAGCAGCTTTTTCCCAAACAATGAGCAGTTCTTC; CDR3 protein: CASSFFPNNEQFF
clone size: -; J gene: TRBJ1-1; V gene: TRBV19; D gene: -; CDR3 DNA: TGTGCCAGTAGTATGGGCAGCAAAGCAGCTGAAGCTTTCTTT; CDR3 protein: CASSMGSKAAEAFF
clone size: -; J gene: TRBJ2-1; V gene: TRBV15; D gene: TRBD2; CDR3 DNA: TGTGCCACCAGCAGAACTAGCGGGGGGGCTGTTGAGCAGTTCTTC; CDR3 protein: CATSRTSGGAVEQFF
clone size: -; J gene: TRBJ1-5; V gene: TRBV10-1; D gene: -; CDR3 DNA: TGCGCCAGCAGTGAGAGGATGCGGCGGGATCAGCCCCAGCATTTT; CDR3 protein: CASSERMRRDQPQHF
clone size: -; J gene: TRBJ2-6; V gene: TRBV7-7; D gene: TRBD1; CDR3 DNA: TGTGCCAGCAGCTCGACCGGGACAGGACACTCTGGGGCCAACGTCCTGACTTTC; CDR3 protein: CASSSTGTGHSGANVLTF
clone size: -; J gene: TRBJ1-2; V gene: TRBV14; D gene: -; CDR3 DNA: TGTGCCAGCAGCCAAGCAGGGGCGCCCAACGGTGGCTACACCTTC; CDR3 protein: CASSQAGAPNGGYTF
clone size: -; J gene: TRBJ2-5; V gene: TRBV27; D gene: -; CDR3 DNA: TGTGCCAGCAGTTCGCGGGAGACCCAGTACTTC; CDR3 protein: CASSSRETQYF
clone size: -; J gene: TRBJ1-1; V gene: TRBV5-4; D gene: TRBD1; CDR3 DNA: TGTGCCAGCAGCCGACAGGGCACTGAAGCTTTCTTT; CDR3 protein: CASSRQGTEAFF
clone size: few; J gene: TRBJ1-2; V gene: TRBV19; D gene: -; CDR3 DNA: TGTGCCAGTAGTATAAATCTAGGGGGTTTGGAAGGCTACACCTTC; CDR3 protein: CASSINLGGLEGYTF
clone size: few; J gene: TRBJ1-4; V gene: TRBV10-3; D gene: -; CDR3 DNA: TGTGCCATCAGAAGACAGCCCGATGAAAAACTGTTTTTT; CDR3 protein: CAIRRQPDEKLFF
clone size: -; J gene: TRBJ1-5; V gene: TRBV12-3/TRBV12-4; D gene: -; CDR3 DNA: TGTGCCAGCAGTCAGGGGCCCTATCAGCCCCAGCATTTT; CDR3 protein: CASSQGPYQPQHF
clone size: many; J gene: TRBJ1-1; V gene: TRBV10-3; D gene: -; CDR3 DNA: TGTGCCATCAGTGAAGGCAGGGGTGGGACTGAAGCTTTCTTT; CDR3 protein: CAISEGRGGTEAFF
clone size: -; J gene: TRBJ2-5; V gene: TRBV29-1; D gene: TRBD2; CDR3 DNA: TGCAGCGTTGTGGGAGGGGAAGAGACCCAGTACTTC; CDR3 protein: CSVVGGEETQYF
clone size: -; J gene: TRBJ1-1; V gene: TRBV4-1; D gene: -; CDR3 DNA: TGCGCCAGCAGCCTAAGCGGGGAAGTGAACACTGAAGCTTTCTTT; CDR3 protein: CASSLSGEVNTEAFF
clone size: -; J gene: TRBJ2-7; V gene: TRBV5-8; D gene: TRBD1; CDR3 DNA: TGTGCCAGCAGCAAGTACGGGACAGTCTTTATCTCCTACGAGCAGTACTTC; CDR3 protein: CASSKYGTVFISYEQYF
clone size: -; J gene: TRBJ1-2; V gene: TRBV7-9; D gene: -; CDR3 DNA: TGTGCCAGCAGCTTAGACAGCTTCTATGGCTACACCTTC; CDR3 protein: CASSLDSFYGYTF
clone size: -; J gene: TRBJ1-5; V gene: TRBV2; D gene: -; CDR3 DNA: TGTGCCAGCAGGGCCGACAGGATTATAGAGCCCCAGCATTTT; CDR3 protein: CASRADRIIEPQHF